This T cell receptor (beta chain) originates from a study of PD-L1 blockade in urothelial cancer. About the research overall: After treatment start, blood was analyzed at 3 weeks (second dose) and at 6 weeks. Blood gave a median about 140,000 T cells.

Germline V gene data show CDR1 as SGHRS and CDR2 as YFSETQ. The CDR3 totals 15 residues. Trimming took 4 bases from V and 4 from J, leaving 17 bases between them. Using immunoSEQ multiplex PCR, the repertoire was profiled, and TCRdb retains in-frame clones only, with some absent. Of 70,000 or so clones in the sample, 85% to 90% are singletons; the top ten hold 4.5% to 5%. Stated time point: pretreatment peripheral blood. The V call is TRBV5-1, the J call TRBJ1-2; TRBD1 might be the D (6 bases). This clonotype was sampled from a man in his 70s with urothelial cancer. The sample here was PBMCs, taken around atezolizumab (anti-PD-L1) treatment. CDR3 in DNA: TGCGCCAGCAGCCCCGAGTCTTGGACAGCCTATGGCTACACCTTC. It translates to CASSPESWTAYGYTF.